Listed here are 15 T cell receptor beta chains from one sample, sequenced in a study of blood T cell repertoires in COVID-19. Some clones are missing from TCRdb's copy, which holds only in-frame ones; the method was immunoSEQ multiplex PCR. The repertoire holds about 190,000 clones, with approximately 85% as singletons. The source material was peripheral blood. The receptor source for this set is a woman in her 70s with active or convalescent COVID-19.

The J gene is TRBJ2-2, the V gene TRBV4-1, with TRBD1 identical over 10 bases. This CDR3 has 17 residues. V lost 0 bases and J lost 4; bases outside the gene matches: 5. The germline V gene has CDR1 MGHRA and CDR2 YSYEKL. The CDR3 sequence is CASSQDGTGVRTGELFF. DNA of the CDR3: TGCGCCAGCAGCCAAGACGGGACAGGGGTGCGCACCGGGGAGCTGTTTTTT.

V is TRBV7-9 and J is TRBJ1-3; D not certain. Germline CDR1 is SEHNR and CDR2 is FQNEAQ (reference sequence). The CDR3 covers 14 residues. The V end was cut by 5 bases, the J end by 0 bases, with 8 bases between. The CDR3 coding sequence is TGTGCCAGCAGCCAGACAAGCTCTGGAAACACCATATATTTT. Translated: CASSQTSSGNTIYF.

The chain joins TRBV28 to TRBJ2-7, with a possible D match to TRBD2 (6 bases). CDR3 length: 16 amino acids. Per germline, CDR1 MDHEN and CDR2 SYDVKM. Trimming took 7 bases from V and 2 from J, leaving 21 bases between them. The CDR3 coding sequence is TGTGCCAGCACCTCAATCCGGGACTCGAATACCTACGAGCAGTACTTC. Translation gives CASTSIRDSNTYEQYF.

The V gene is TRBV5-1, the J gene TRBJ2-2; 10 bases map to TRBD2. Germline CDR1 is SGHRS and CDR2 is YFSETQ. V shed 2 bases and J 0 bases; nucleotides not matched to a gene: 4. The CDR3 runs to 17 residues. The CDR3, as DNA: TGCGCCAGCAGCTTATTTAGCGGGAGGACGAACACCGGGGAGCTGTTTTTT. It codes for CASSLFSGRTNTGELFF.

The V gene is TRBV6-5, the J gene TRBJ1-2; 12 positions match TRBD1. With 5 bases clipped from V and 8 bases from J, the junction kept 6 bases outside the gene matches. The germline gives CDR1 MNHEY, CDR2 SVGAGI. The CDR3 runs to 14 residues. CDR3 coding DNA: TGTGCCAGCAGTCCGGGACAGGGGGCGGTGGGCTACACCTTC. It translates to CASSPGQGAVGYTF.

This clone was seen a handful of times. This chain connects TRBV15 to TRBJ1-2; 7 bases line up with TRBD1. Germline-derived CDR1 and CDR2 are LNHNV and YYDKDF (reference sequence). The CDR3 length is 13 residues. With 7 bases clipped from V and 2 bases from J, the junction kept 4 bases outside the gene matches. CDR3 amino acids: CATNQGQNYGYTF. The CDR3 DNA is TGTGCCACCAATCAGGGACAGAACTATGGCTACACCTTC.

CDR3 nucleotides: TGTGCCAGCAGTTTGGGGGGGCCGCTAGAGACCCAGTACTTC. Translation: CASSLGGPLETQYF. V is TRBV27 and J is TRBJ2-5; maybe TRBD2 (7 bases). This CDR3 spans 14 amino acids. CDR1 is MNHEY, CDR2 SMNVEV, per germline (reference sequence). V gave up 3 bases and J gave up 4 bases, with 12 bases separating them.

This chain links TRBV5-1 with TRBJ2-6, with 10 nucleotides matching TRBD1. CDR1 and CDR2 (germline): SGHRS, YFSETQ. Trimming cost V 3 bases and J 2 bases; bases outside gene matches: 8. This CDR3 region has 18 residues. The chain's CDR3 is CASSSPGQGIPGANVLTF. CDR3 coding DNA: TGCGCCAGCAGCTCCCCGGGACAGGGGATCCCTGGGGCCAACGTCCTGACTTTC.

The chain carries TRBV25-1 and TRBJ2-1, with 13 positions matching TRBD2. Trimming at V came to 6 bases and at J to 8 bases, leaving 1 base not matched to a gene. Germline CDR1 MGHDK, CDR2 SYGVNS. The CDR3 length is 13 residues. The CDR3 DNA reads TGTGCCAGCAGGGGACTAGCGGGATATGAGCAGTTCTTC. It encodes CASRGLAGYEQFF.

This chain links TRBV9 with TRBJ2-1, with 7 bases aligning to TRBD2. CDR3 length: 17 residues. J was trimmed by 6 bases and V by 3 bases; bases with no gene match: 15. CDR1 is SGDLS, CDR2 YYNGEE, per germline. CDR3 DNA sequence: TGTGCCAGCAGCGCACCCAGGTGGGAGGGCCCAGGCAATGAGCAGTTCTTC. Protein: CASSAPRWEGPGNEQFF.

The CDR3: CAAGSLTSTDTQYF. DNA for the CDR3: TGTGCCGCGGGTAGTCTTACGAGCACAGATACGCAGTATTTT. The V gene is TRBV19, the J gene TRBJ2-3, with D possibly matching TRBD2 (5 bases). This CDR3 is 14 amino acids long. V gave up 11 bases and J gave up 0 bases, with 15 bases separating them. Germline V gene lookup returns CDR1 LNHDA and CDR2 SQIVND (reference sequence).

V gene TRBV29-1 combines with J gene TRBJ1-1; TRBD1 might be the D (5 bases). Trimming pared 0 bases from V and 5 bases from J, leaving 19 bases between. CDR1 and CDR2 (germline): SQVTM, ANQGSEA. The CDR3 is made up of 16 amino acids. The DNA for the CDR3 is TGCAGCGTTGAAGATATGGCAGGGCTCTTGGGGACTGAAGCTTTCTTT. This codes for CSVEDMAGLLGTEAFF. The full variable domain, in which reference TRBV29-1 and TRBJ1-1 provide the parts outside the CDR3, is SAVISQKPSRDICQRGTSLTIQCQVDSQVTMMFWYRQQPGQSLTLIATANQGSEATYESGFVIDKFPISRPNLTFSTLTVSNMSPEDSSIYLCSVEDMAGLLGTEAFFGQGTRLTVV.

This chain links TRBV5-4 with TRBJ2-1; tentative D call: TRBD2 (6 bases). The CDR3 sequence is 15 residues long. V was clipped by 0 bases and J by 5 bases, with 12 bases between them. The germline V gene encodes CDR1 SGHNT and CDR2 YYREEE (reference sequence). CDR3 sequence reads: CASSLVASAHNEQFF. CDR3 sequence (DNA): TGTGCCAGCAGCTTGGTGGCTAGCGCCCACAATGAGCAGTTCTTC.

V gene TRBV18 combines with J gene TRBJ2-1; 8 bases match TRBD1. The ends lost 4 bases at V and 8 bases at J; junction bases unmatched: 4. This CDR3 has 13 residues. The germline gives CDR1 KGHSH, CDR2 LQKENI. The CDR3 coding sequence is TGTGCCAGCTCACGACAGGGGAGCGATGAGCAGTTCTTC. Protein: CASSRQGSDEQFF.

This clone has just a few counts. This sequence joins TRBV5-1 and TRBJ2-5; D call uncertain. The CDR3 contains 13 residues. In germline, CDR1 is SGHRS, CDR2 YFSETQ. The V gene lost 4 bases and the J gene lost 5 bases, with 12 bases spanning the gap. The CDR3 reads CASSLGSFETQYF. The CDR3 DNA reads TGCGCCAGCAGCCTTGGTAGTTTTGAGACCCAGTACTTC.